This record covers a single T cell receptor (beta chain). Its antigen remains unknown. Doses given second, at about 4 or about 12 weeks, were pooled. This entry comes from a study of T cell responses to AZD1222 COVID-19 vaccine. Overall study results and limits: Researchers report vaccine-associated CD4 TCRs spanning spike, with dominance at 160-218 and 743-854. Donors in the cohort were predominantly white British and more often female, and clonal diversity was possibly underestimated. Repertoire sampling was restricted to post-peak T cell response timepoints.

Assay used: immunoSEQ multiplex PCR; TCRdb lists only in-frame clones, some missing. This sample yields 150,000 to 200,000 clones, of which approximately 90% are seen a single time; 0.85% to 1.2% belongs to the top ten. Germline V gene lookup returns CDR1 LGHNA and CDR2 YSLEER. CDR3 length: 16 residues. V lost 4 bases to trimming and J lost 5 bases; unmatched junction nucleotides: 7. The chain uses TRBV4-3 and TRBJ2-5; 13 bases align to TRBD2. The clonotype originates from an adult who received the AZD1222 COVID-19 vaccine. Specimen: peripheral blood, collected 28 days after the second AZD1222 dose. The CDR3: CASSPTALAGGETQYF. Written as DNA, the CDR3 is TGCGCCAGCAGCCCCACAGCACTAGCGGGGGGGGAGACCCAGTACTTC.